This is a list of T cell receptor beta chains from one sample in a study of brain T cells in children with intractable seizures. The table came from immunoSEQ multiplex PCR; TCRdb's copy has only in-frame clones and leaves some out. The sample contains about 80,000 clones, approximately 90% of which appear only once. The specimen was peripheral blood, collected at surgery. The receptors were gathered from a girl aged 2-10 years with Rasmussen encephalitis and intractable seizures. Both conserved end residues are part of each CDR3. Fields, in order: J gene, clone size, V gene, D gene, CDR3 DNA, CDR3 protein. D genes are given only for firm matches. Rows may omit the clone size; those that give it use once, few, many or a size class.

TRBJ2-1	few	TRBV5-1	.	TGCGCCAGCGGAGAAAGTTTCAATGAGCAGTTCTTC	CASGESFNEQFF
TRBJ2-1	.	TRBV27	TRBD1	TGTGCCAGCAGCCTGACAGGGGTCGTATACAATGAGCAGTTCTTC	CASSLTGVVYNEQFF
TRBJ2-7	.	TRBV30	TRBD1	TGTGCCTGGAGTGGGACAGGATTCTACGAGCAGTACTTC	CAWSGTGFYEQYF
TRBJ1-1	.	TRBV5-6	.	TGTGCCAGCAGCTTGCCCGGGGTGATCATGAACACTGAAGCTTTCTTT	CASSLPGVIMNTEAFF
TRBJ2-5	.	TRBV5-1	TRBD2	TGCGCCAGCAGCCCCTTCCCTGGGACTAGCGGGGGGACCCAAGAGACCCAGTACTTC	CASSPFPGTSGGTQETQYF
TRBJ2-1	.	TRBV29-1	TRBD2	TGCAGCGTTGAAGGAGCGGGGGGGTACGGTGAGCAGTTCTTC	CSVEGAGGYGEQFF
TRBJ1-5	few	TRBV4-2	.	TGTGCCAGCAGCCAAGAGGTCGAGGGCTTTCAGCCCCAGCATTTT	CASSQEVEGFQPQHF
TRBJ2-1	.	TRBV2	TRBD2	TGTGCCTGCGGACTAGCGGGTCTGAGCTCCTACAATGAGCAGTTCTTC	CACGLAGLSSYNEQFF
TRBJ2-7	.	TRBV19	TRBD1	TGTGCCAGTAGTCCTTGGACAGGGGCATCCGAGCAGTACTTC	CASSPWTGASEQYF
TRBJ1-6	once	TRBV27	.	TGTGCCAGCAGTACAGCCCAGCGCAATTCACCCCTCCACTTT	CASSTAQRNSPLHF
TRBJ1-3	.	TRBV6-5	TRBD1	TGTGCCAGCAACGACTGGGACAGGGGAAACACCATATATTTT	CASNDWDRGNTIYF
TRBJ2-7	.	TRBV5-4	TRBD1	TGTGCCAGCAGCTCCGGGACAGGGGGCCCCTACGAGCAGTACTTC	CASSSGTGGPYEQYF
TRBJ2-1	.	TRBV10-3	TRBD1	TGTGCCACTTCCGGACAGGGGGCTACTCCATCCTACAATGAGCAGTTCTTC	CATSGQGATPSYNEQFF
TRBJ2-2	.	TRBV12-3/TRBV12-4	.	TGTGCCAGCAGTTTACTCACCGCCGGGGAGCTGTTTTTT	CASSLLTAGELFF
TRBJ1-3	.	TRBV3-1/TRBV3-2	.	TGTGCCAGCAGCTCCCGACTTAACTCTGGAAACACCATATATTTT	CASSSRLNSGNTIYF
TRBJ2-3	once	TRBV20-1	TRBD2	TGCAGTGCTAGTAAGCGTCTAGCGGATAGCACAGATACGCAGTATTTT	CSASKRLADSTDTQYF
TRBJ2-6	.	TRBV6-5	TRBD1	TGTGCCAGCAGGGAGGACAGGGGTTTCGCCAACGTCCTGACTTTC	CASREDRGFANVLTF
TRBJ2-7	.	TRBV11-2	.	TGTGCCAGCAGCTTAGACAGGGGCTCGTCCTACGAGCAGTACTTC	CASSLDRGSSYEQYF
TRBJ1-1	.	TRBV6-1	.	TGTGCCAGCAGTGAAAATGGCGTGCCCCTCACTGAAGCTTTCTTT	CASSENGVPLTEAFF
TRBJ1-4	.	TRBV28	TRBD1	TGTGCCAGCACCATGCAGGGGGCGGGTAATGAAAAACTGTTTTTT	CASTMQGAGNEKLFF
TRBJ1-5	few	TRBV6-5	.	TGTGCCAGCAGGGACGGTCATAGCAATCAGCCCCAGCATTTT	CASRDGHSNQPQHF